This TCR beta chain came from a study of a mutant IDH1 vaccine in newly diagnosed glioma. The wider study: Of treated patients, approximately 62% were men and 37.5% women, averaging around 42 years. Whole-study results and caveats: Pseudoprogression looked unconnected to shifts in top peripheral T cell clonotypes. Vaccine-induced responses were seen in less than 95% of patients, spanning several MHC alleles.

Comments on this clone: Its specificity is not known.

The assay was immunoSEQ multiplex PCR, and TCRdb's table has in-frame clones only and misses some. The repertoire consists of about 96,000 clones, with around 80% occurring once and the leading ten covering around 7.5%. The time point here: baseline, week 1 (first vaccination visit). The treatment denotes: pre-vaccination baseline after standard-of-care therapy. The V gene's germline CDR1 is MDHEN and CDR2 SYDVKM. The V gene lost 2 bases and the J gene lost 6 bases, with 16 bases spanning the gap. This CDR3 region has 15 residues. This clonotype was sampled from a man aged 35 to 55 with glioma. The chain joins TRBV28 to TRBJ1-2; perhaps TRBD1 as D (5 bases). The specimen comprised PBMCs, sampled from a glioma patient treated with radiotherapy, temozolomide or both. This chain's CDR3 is CASSLTGPRGNGYTF. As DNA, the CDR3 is TGTGCCAGCAGTTTAACGGGCCCACGGGGCAATGGCTACACCTTC.